The 15 T cell receptor beta chains presented below share a single source sample, sequenced in a study of cytomegalovirus exposure and HLA in healthy donors (dated by TCRdb to between 2016 and 2019). The library came from the immunoSEQ multiplex PCR assay. For the multiplex PCR, a mixture combining 60 forward primers for TCR Vbeta segments and 13 reverse primers for TCR Jbeta segments was used. As stored in TCRdb, this immuneACCESS dataset retains in-frame rearrangements with V and J assigned. A fraction of the clones does not appear; measured against another copy, unresolved V genes explain less than half of the discrepancy, and the remainder lacks a known reason. Here the sample has some 150,000 clones; approximately 80% occur a single time. Under 8% of the sample is in the top ten clones. Source material: PBMCs. The receptors stem from a woman in her fifties or sixties in good health and CMV-seropositive.

The chain is built from TRBV7-2 and TRBJ2-3, with a possible D match to TRBD2 (5 bases). The germline V and J ends were trimmed by 5 bases and 1 base, with 13 bases remaining between them. Germline loops: CDR1 SGHTA, CDR2 FQGNSA. The CDR3 is made up of 15 amino acids. The chain's CDR3 is CASSLTIGGTDTQYF. The CDR3, as DNA: TGTGCCAGCAGCCTCACAATCGGGGGCACAGATACGCAGTATTTT.

The J gene is TRBJ2-4, the V gene TRBV5-6; 7 positions agree with TRBD2. Germline V CDR1 and CDR2: SGHDT, YYEEEE. CDR3 size: 13 residues. V shed 4 bases and J 5 bases; nucleotides not matched to a gene: 3. CDR3 protein: CASSGSGENIQYF. The CDR3 coding sequence is TGTGCCAGCAGCGGCAGCGGGGAAAACATTCAGTACTTC.

Notes on this clone: The sample carries other DNA sequences with the same CDR3. The CDR3 DNA is TGTGCCAGCAGTGGAGGTAATTCACCCCTCCACTTT. Residues: CASSGGNSPLHF. V is TRBV6-1 and J is TRBJ1-6; D not certain. The CDR3 loop spans 12 amino acids. From germline, CDR1 is MNHNS and CDR2 SASEGT. Trimming shortened V by 4 bases and J by 6 bases, and 4 bases separated the two germline ends.

The genes are TRBV5-1 and TRBJ2-3; 8 bases are a match to TRBD2. Germline values: CDR1 SGHRS, CDR2 YFSETQ. V was pared by 5 bases and J by 2 bases, with 4 bases of the junction left unmatched. CDR3 length: 14 residues. In DNA form, the CDR3 reads TGCGCCAGCAGTCCACTAGCGGTCACAGATACGCAGTATTTT. It yields the protein CASSPLAVTDTQYF.

This chain joins TRBV28 and TRBJ2-5, with TRBD1 identical over 9 bases. The J call may not be correct, given that the DNA end is closer to TRBJ2-7. This CDR3 comprises 15 residues. From germline, CDR1 is MDHEN and CDR2 SYDVKM. This chain's CDR3 is CASSFTGQGYYEQYF. In nucleotides, the CDR3 is TGTGCCAGCAGCTTCACGGGACAGGGTTACTACGAGCAGTACTTC.

The CDR3 loop reads CATTYTLTGGEQFF. CDR3 bases: TGTGCCACTACCTATACTTTGACAGGGGGTGAGCAGTTCTTC. The chain combines TRBV15 with TRBJ2-1, with 9 bases identical to TRBD1. The CDR3 totals 14 residues. V lost 9 bases and J lost 9; bases outside the gene matches: 12. Germline V lookup: CDR1 LNHNV, CDR2 YYDKDF (reference sequence).

The chain carries TRBV9 and TRBJ1-1; no definite D call. Trimming removed 0 bases from V and 7 bases from J, with 10 bases in between. CDR3 size: 13 residues. The germline CDR1 and CDR2 sequences are SGDLS and YYNGEE. As DNA, the CDR3 is TGTGCCAGCAGCGTAGGGCAGGCCGGTGAAGCTTTCTTT. Its protein product is CASSVGQAGEAFF.

The J gene is TRBJ2-7, the V gene TRBV5-5; 7 bases align to TRBD1. This CDR3 region has 14 residues. With 4 bases clipped from V and 6 bases from J, the junction kept 10 bases outside the gene matches. Germline V lookup: CDR1 SGHKS, CDR2 YYEKEE (reference sequence). CDR3 region: CASSPPTGFREQYF. DNA for the CDR3: TGTGCCAGCAGCCCGCCGACAGGGTTCCGCGAGCAGTACTTC. The complete variable domain, with remaining parts taken from reference TRBV5-5 and TRBJ2-7, reads DAGVTQSPTHLIKTRGQQVTLRCSPISGHKSVSWYQQVLGQGPQFIFQYYEKEERGRGNFPDRFSARQFPNYSSELNVNALLLGDSALYLCASSPPTGFREQYFGPGTRLTVT.

This chain uses TRBV10-3 with TRBJ2-7, with a tentative D call TRBD1 (6 bases). The CDR3 extends over 13 amino acids. Germline CDR1 and CDR2: ENHRY and SYGVKD. The V end lost 10 bases, the J end lost 2 bases, and 15 bases lay between the germline ends. The CDR3 bases are TGTGCCACCACGACAGGCGCAACCTACGAGCAGTACTTC. Translating gives CATTTGATYEQYF.

The chain joins TRBV27 to TRBJ2-3, with 9 bases lining up with TRBD1. The length of the CDR3 is 16 residues. With V trimmed by 0 bases and J by 4 bases, 5 bases remained unmatched. Germline V CDR1 and CDR2: MNHEY, SMNVEV (reference sequence). The CDR3 DNA follows: TGTGCCAGCAGTTTATCGGGGACAGGGTCCCCAGATACGCAGTATTTT. Protein: CASSLSGTGSPDTQYF.

V gene TRBV5-6 combines with J gene TRBJ2-3; 12 bases fit TRBD2. This CDR3 has 19 residues. CDR1 and CDR2 from the germline V gene are SGHDT and YYEEEE. The V segment lost 3 bases and the J segment 0 bases; nucleotides outside the gene matches: 11. The CDR3, as DNA: TGTGCCAGCAGCTGGCCCACTAGCGGGGGGCTGCCTAGCACAGATACGCAGTATTTT. It codes for CASSWPTSGGLPSTDTQYF.

The J gene is TRBJ2-7, the V gene TRBV7-8; 12 positions agree with TRBD2. CDR3 length: 16 amino acids. The ends lost 1 base at V and 4 bases at J; junction bases unmatched: 5. Germline V gene sequence: CDR1 SGHVS, CDR2 FQNEAQ. The CDR3 reads CASSLGLAGELYEQYF. Here the CDR3 DNA reads TGTGCCAGCAGCTTAGGACTAGCGGGGGAATTGTACGAGCAGTACTTC.

The V and J genes are TRBV13 and TRBJ2-7; D is possibly TRBD1 (5 bases). V was pared by 0 bases and J by 4 bases, with 7 bases between. Germline CDR1 reads PRHDT; CDR2 reads FYEKMQ (reference sequence). This CDR3 has 13 residues. CDR3 DNA sequence: TGTGCCAGCAGCTTAGGCGACAGTTACGAGCAGTACTTC. It specifies CASSLGDSYEQYF.

The V call is TRBV9, the J call TRBJ2-3; D remains ambiguous. Germline lookup yields CDR1 SGDLS and CDR2 YYNGEE. The germline V and J ends were trimmed by 4 bases and 6 bases, with 15 bases remaining between them. The CDR3 spans 14 residues. The CDR3 sequence is CASSPTPVWDTQYF. Here the CDR3 DNA reads TGTGCCAGCAGCCCAACCCCGGTATGGGATACGCAGTATTTT.

The chain carries TRBV15 and TRBJ2-3; 8 bases agree with TRBD1. Germline V gene lookup returns CDR1 LNHNV and CDR2 YYDKDF (reference sequence). This CDR3 spans 16 amino acids. V dropped 3 bases and J dropped 3; count of bases not matched to a gene: 8. The chain's CDR3 is CATSRGTGSGTDTQYF. The CDR3 bases are TGTGCCACCAGCAGGGGGACAGGCTCGGGGACAGATACGCAGTATTTT.